One and the same sample provided the 10 T cell receptor beta chains below, sequenced in a study of blood T cell repertoires in COVID-19. This table comes from immunoSEQ multiplex PCR, and its TCRdb copy is limited to in-frame clones, with some not included. The table records more than 95,000 clones, around four fifths of them present only once. Material for sequencing was peripheral blood. The receptors were gathered from a man aged 25 to 45 with acute or convalescent COVID-19.

This sequence joins TRBV9 and TRBJ2-3, with TRBD1 matching 7 bases. Germline CDR1 reads SGDLS; CDR2 reads YYNGEE. CDR3 size: 14 residues. Trimming cost V 2 bases and J 6 bases; bases outside gene matches: 6. CDR3: CASSVTGKGDTQYF. The CDR3, as DNA: TGTGCCAGCAGCGTGACAGGGAAGGGGGATACGCAGTATTTT.

This chain connects TRBV18 to TRBJ2-4; 10 bases fit TRBD1. The CDR3 sequence is 16 residues long. J lost 3 bases, V lost 0 bases, and 2 bases had no gene match. CDR1 and CDR2 (germline): KGHSH, LQKENI. For the CDR3, the DNA is TGTGCCAGCTCACCACCAGGGACAGGGGTCAAAAACATTCAGTACTTC. Translating it yields CASSPPGTGVKNIQYF.

This chain connects TRBV6-5 to TRBJ2-5; 9 bases align to TRBD1. The CDR3 has 16 amino acids. Germline CDR1 MNHEY, CDR2 SVGAGI. V gave up 0 bases and J gave up 2 bases; unmatched junction bases: 4. CDR3 nucleotide sequence: TGTGCCAGCAGTTACTCGACAGGGGGTCCACAAGAGACCCAGTACTTC. Translating it yields CASSYSTGGPQETQYF.

The rearrangement joins TRBV4-1 to TRBJ2-3, with D tentatively TRBD2 (6 bases). Germline V gives CDR1 MGHRA, CDR2 YSYEKL. Trimming shortened V by 1 base and J by 0 bases, and 14 bases separated the two germline ends. This CDR3 spans 17 amino acids. The CDR3 sequence is CASSQVRAGFSTDTQYF. Here the CDR3 DNA reads TGCGCCAGCAGCCAAGTCAGGGCGGGGTTTAGCACAGATACGCAGTATTTT.

The CDR3 bases are TGTGCCAGCAGTTACGCGGGGGGGACAGGGGTCACCAGGTCGCATCAGCCCCAGCATTTT. It codes for CASSYAGGTGVTRSHQPQHF. The chain combines TRBV6-2 or TRBV6-3 with TRBJ1-5; 10 nucleotides match TRBD1. CDR3 length: 20 residues. Looked up from germline, CDR1 is MNHEY and CDR2 is SVGEGT. J gave up 5 bases and V 2 bases, and 18 bases lay outside the gene matches.

This clone was detected a few times. At the DNA level, this CDR3 is encoded by other sequences in the same sample as well. The CDR3 DNA reads as TGTGCCAGCAGCCGTAGACTAGCGGGGGACTACAATGAGCAGTTCTTC. As protein: CASSRRLAGDYNEQFF. The chain links TRBV5-6 to TRBJ2-1; 12 positions match TRBD2. Germline loops: CDR1 SGHDT, CDR2 YYEEEE. This CDR3 has 16 residues. With V trimmed by 4 bases and J by 3 bases, 5 bases remained unmatched. The full variable domain, in which reference TRBV5-6 and TRBJ2-1 provide the parts outside the CDR3, is DAGVTQSPTHLIKTRGQQVTLRCSPKSGHDTVSWYQQALGQGPQFIFQYYEEEERQRGNFPDRFSGHQFPNYSSELNVNALLLGDSALYLCASSRRLAGDYNEQFFGPGTRLTVL.

This chain links TRBV12-5 with TRBJ1-1; the D gene is possibly TRBD1 (5 bases). Germline assignment: CDR1 LGHNT and CDR2 FRNRAP. CDR3 length: 13 residues. V dropped 4 bases and J dropped 6 bases, with 12 bases sitting between them. The chain's CDR3 is CASGWGREAEAFF. DNA of the CDR3: TGTGCTAGTGGTTGGGGCAGGGAAGCTGAAGCTTTCTTT.

The gene calls are TRBV7-9 and TRBJ2-1; D is ambiguous. CDR1 is SEHNR, CDR2 FQNEAQ, per germline (reference sequence). The CDR3 is 10 amino acids. With 6 bases removed from V and 7 bases from J, the gap between germline ends came to 4 bases. The CDR3 DNA sequence: TGTGCCAGCAGGAGGAATGAGCAGTTCTTC. It specifies CASRRNEQFF.

This clone was recorded once. The chain is built from TRBV5-1 and TRBJ2-7, with 9 bases identical to TRBD1. The CDR3 has 15 amino acids. Germline V gene data show CDR1 as SGHRS and CDR2 as YFSETQ. The trim removed 0 bases at V and 3 bases at J, leaving 4 bases unmatched. In nucleotides, the CDR3 is TGCGCCAGCAGCTTGGGGACAGGGGTAGGCTACGAGCAGTACTTC. Its translation is CASSLGTGVGYEQYF.

The chain has TRBV5-1 and TRBJ2-1, with 11 bases that match TRBD2. J lost 6 bases, V lost 4 bases, and 12 bases had no gene match. The CDR3 is made up of 17 amino acids. CDR1 is SGHRS and CDR2 is YFSETQ in the germline V gene. This chain's CDR3 is CASSVGLAGGPFNEQFF. CDR3 in DNA: TGCGCCAGCAGCGTCGGGTTAGCGGGGGGGCCTTTCAATGAGCAGTTCTTC. Full variable domain (rest looked up from reference TRBV5-1 and TRBJ2-1): KAGVTQTPRYLIKTRGQQVTLSCSPISGHRSVSWYQQTPGQGLQFLFEYFSETQRNKGNFPGRFSGRQFSNSRSEMNVSTLELGDSALYLCASSVGLAGGPFNEQFFGPGTRLTVL.